Shown below are 9 T cell receptor beta chains from a single sample sequenced in a study of blood T cell repertoires in COVID-19. The protocol was immunoSEQ multiplex PCR, while the TCRdb copy is restricted to in-frame clones and leaves out a portion. The sample consists of about 350,000 clones, roughly 86% of them appearing once. The source material was PBMCs or T cells enriched from blood (not recorded which). The receptors come from a woman in her 30s who had been exposed to COVID-19.

This clone was recorded once. This rearrangement joins TRBV6-5 to TRBJ2-7; 8 positions agree with TRBD1. The CDR3 has 15 amino acids. Germline V lookup: CDR1 MNHEY, CDR2 SVGAGI. V trimming: 4 bases; J trimming: 5 bases; junction bases outside the gene matches: 10. The CDR3 DNA is TGTGCCAGCAGTTCGCAGGGGGCCGGAGACGACGAGCAGTACTTC. Translation gives CASSSQGAGDDEQYF.

The gene calls are TRBV3-1 (or the pseudogene TRBV3-2) and TRBJ2-1; 9 nucleotides line up with TRBD2. This CDR3 is 16 amino acids long. Germline assignment: CDR1 LGHDT and CDR2 YNNKEL (reference sequence). Trimming removed 4 bases from V and 9 bases from J; junction bases left unmatched: 13. CDR3 sequence: CASSLLSGRPRGEQFF. The CDR3 DNA reads as TGTGCCAGCAGCCTACTCAGCGGGAGGCCACGAGGTGAGCAGTTCTTC.

The rearrangement uses TRBV7-2 and TRBJ2-2, with 10 bases matching TRBD1. This CDR3 has 15 residues. Germline-derived CDR1 and CDR2 are SGHTA and FQGNSA. V was clipped by 6 bases and J by 4 bases; unmatched bases: 5. CDR3 sequence: CASRRTGGGTGELFF. In DNA, the CDR3 is TGTGCCAGCAGACGGACAGGGGGAGGCACCGGGGAGCTGTTTTTT.

The rearrangement joins TRBV27 to TRBJ2-1; 7 bases are shared with TRBD2. Per the germline V gene, CDR1 is MNHEY and CDR2 is SMNVEV (reference sequence). The CDR3 runs 14 residues. Germline trimming cut 6 bases from V and 5 bases from J; bases unmatched to any gene: 7. CDR3 bases: TGTGCCAGCAGGGCCGGGACTATTAACAATGAGCAGTTCTTC. Protein sequence: CASRAGTINNEQFF.

The V and J genes are TRBV12-5 and TRBJ2-2; TRBD1 might be the D (5 bases). The V gene lost 0 bases and the J gene lost 10 bases, with 12 bases spanning the gap. The CDR3 totals 14 residues. The germline V gene has CDR1 LGHNT and CDR2 FRNRAP. The CDR3 spells CASGLVPTEQELFF. CDR3 DNA sequence: TGTGCTAGTGGTTTGGTACCGACAGAGCAGGAGCTGTTTTTT.

The rearrangement links TRBV6-5 to TRBJ2-1; possible D gene TRBD1, 6 bases. The CDR3 covers 13 residues. Germline CDR1 MNHEY, CDR2 SVGAGI. With 2 bases removed from V and 6 bases from J, the gap between germline ends came to 8 bases. The CDR3 loop reads CASSYQGRNEQFF. Written as DNA, the CDR3 is TGTGCCAGCAGTTACCAGGGGCGCAATGAGCAGTTCTTC.

This clone showed up just once. The V and J genes are TRBV4-2 and TRBJ2-2; D uncertain. The CDR3 contains 17 residues. CDR1 is LGHNA and CDR2 is YNFKEQ in the germline V gene. V was clipped by 1 base and J by 3 bases, with 15 bases between them. The CDR3: CASSQVLPMRDTGELFF. The CDR3 DNA follows: TGTGCCAGCAGCCAAGTTCTCCCTATGCGAGACACCGGGGAGCTGTTTTTT.

The rearrangement links TRBV12-5 to TRBJ1-4, with D possibly being TRBD1 (6 bases). Germline V gene data show CDR1 as LGHNT and CDR2 as FRNRAP. The CDR3 runs 14 residues. V dropped 6 bases and J dropped 5 bases, with 13 bases sitting between them. CDR3 DNA sequence: TGTGCTAGTGGGCAGGACAGCCCCAATGAAAAACTGTTTTTT. Residues: CASGQDSPNEKLFF.

The gene calls are TRBV5-6 and TRBJ1-5, with TRBD1 matching 8 bases. This CDR3 region has 14 residues. V trimming: 4 bases; J trimming: 6 bases; junction bases outside the gene matches: 6. Germline assignment: CDR1 SGHDT and CDR2 YYEEEE. This chain's CDR3 is CASSRTGNPQPQHF. DNA of the CDR3: TGTGCCAGCAGCCGGACAGGGAATCCTCAGCCCCAGCATTTT.